The 7 T cell receptor beta chains in this list originate from one sample, sequenced in a study of blood T cell repertoires in COVID-19. Clones were sequenced by immunoSEQ multiplex PCR, and TCRdb holds only the in-frame ones, with some missing. The data contain roughly 120,000 clones, 85% of them singletons. Input material: peripheral blood. Source of these receptors: a woman aged 55 to 70 with COVID-19, enrolled during active disease.

This CDR3 is CASSQGGQGASSYNSPLHF. For the CDR3, the DNA is TGTGCCAGCAGCCAAGGGGGACAGGGTGCCAGCTCCTATAATTCACCCCTCCACTTT. The rearrangement joins TRBV3-1 (or the pseudogene TRBV3-2) to TRBJ1-6; 9 bases match TRBD1. The CDR3 has 19 amino acids. V dropped 1 base and J dropped 0; count of bases not matched to a gene: 7. Germline values: CDR1 LGHDT, CDR2 YNNKEL (reference sequence).

The chain recombines TRBV24-1 with TRBJ1-2, with D maybe TRBD1 (6 bases). CDR1 and CDR2 from the germline V gene are KGHDR and SFDVKD. Trimming took off 4 bases at V and 3 bases at J, with 11 bases between the two ends. The CDR3 consists of 14 residues. For the CDR3, the DNA is TGTGCCACCAGTGACAGGGGATTGGACTATGGCTACACCTTC. This gives the protein CATSDRGLDYGYTF.

This chain uses TRBV2 with TRBJ1-2; 7 nucleotides line up with TRBD1. With 5 bases clipped from V and 2 bases from J, the junction kept 5 bases outside the gene matches. Germline lookup yields CDR1 SNHLY and CDR2 FYNNEI. The CDR3 spans 14 residues. CDR3 coding DNA: TGTGCCAGCAGTTATATACAGGGGAACTATGGCTACACCTTC. It yields the protein CASSYIQGNYGYTF.

The chain couples TRBV19 to TRBJ1-1, with no clear D. The CDR3 spans 14 residues. V shed 4 bases and J shed 4 bases, with 13 bases lying between them. Germline V gives CDR1 LNHDA, CDR2 SQIVND (reference sequence). For the CDR3, the DNA is TGTGCCAGTAGTACCCAACAGAGATCCACTGAAGCTTTCTTT. This codes for CASSTQQRSTEAFF.

V and J are TRBV11-1 and TRBJ2-7; D is possibly TRBD2 (6 bases). Trimming shortened V by 5 bases and J by 6 bases, and 20 bases separated the two germline ends. Germline CDR1 SGHAT, CDR2 FQDESV (reference sequence). The CDR3 loop spans 15 amino acids. The CDR3 nucleotides are TGTGCCAGCAGCCCCGCCGGGACTTCAGCGGGCGAGCAGTACTTC. It encodes CASSPAGTSAGEQYF.

In this sample, this clone turned up a few times. The chain couples TRBV5-1 to TRBJ1-2, with TRBD1 as a possible D gene (5 bases). The V gene's germline CDR1 is SGHRS and CDR2 YFSETQ. Between the trimmed V and J ends, which lost 3 bases and 8 bases, there was a span of 20 bases. The CDR3 covers 15 residues. The CDR3 region has the DNA TGCGCCAGCAGCTCCATTGAGACGGACATGGGGGGCTACACCTTC. Its translation: CASSSIETDMGGYTF.

Only a few counts were recorded for this clone. The chain joins TRBV2 to TRBJ1-2; a possible D gene is TRBD1 (6 bases). This CDR3 region has 14 residues. In germline, CDR1 is SNHLY, CDR2 FYNNEI. Deletions cut 2 bases from V and 6 bases from J, with 13 bases between. The CDR3 bases are TGTGCCAGCAGTGAAAACAGGGAAGTCCATGGCTACACCTTC. This codes for CASSENREVHGYTF.